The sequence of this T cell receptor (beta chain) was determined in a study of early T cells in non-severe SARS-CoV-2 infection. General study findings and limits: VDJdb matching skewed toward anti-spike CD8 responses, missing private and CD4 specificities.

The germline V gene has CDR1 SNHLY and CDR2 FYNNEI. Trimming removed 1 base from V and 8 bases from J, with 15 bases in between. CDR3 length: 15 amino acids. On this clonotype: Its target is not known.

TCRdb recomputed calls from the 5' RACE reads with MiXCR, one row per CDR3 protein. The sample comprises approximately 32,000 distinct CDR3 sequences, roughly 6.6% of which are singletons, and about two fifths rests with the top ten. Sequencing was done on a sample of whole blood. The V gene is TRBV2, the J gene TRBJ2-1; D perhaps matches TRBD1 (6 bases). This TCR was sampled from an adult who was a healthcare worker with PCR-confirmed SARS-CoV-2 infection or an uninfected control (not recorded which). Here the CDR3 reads CASSEGPGQLYEQFF. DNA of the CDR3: TGTGCCAGCAGTGAAGGTCCCGGACAGCTCTATGAGCAGTTCTTC.